The present T cell receptor (beta chain) was sequenced within a study of blood T cell repertoires in COVID-19. The CDR3 is made up of 12 amino acids. Per the germline V gene, CDR1 is MDHEN and CDR2 is SYDVKM. Deletions cut 6 bases from V and 2 bases from J, with 4 bases between. Authors' processing steps: Nucleated cell counts were estimated from reference gene primer amplification. This table comes from immunoSEQ multiplex PCR, and its TCRdb copy is limited to in-frame clones, with some not included. The V and J calls and clone size are taken from that table; D and trimming were inferred from the DNA. The data contain some 200,000 clones, around 84% of them singletons.

The specimen sequenced was peripheral blood. V gene TRBV28 combines with J gene TRBJ1-4; D gene unclear. This receptor was taken from a man older than 75 with acute or convalescent COVID-19. CDR3 sequence: CASSVTNEKLFF. The CDR3 region has the DNA TGTGCCAGCAGCGTTACTAATGAAAAACTGTTTTTT.